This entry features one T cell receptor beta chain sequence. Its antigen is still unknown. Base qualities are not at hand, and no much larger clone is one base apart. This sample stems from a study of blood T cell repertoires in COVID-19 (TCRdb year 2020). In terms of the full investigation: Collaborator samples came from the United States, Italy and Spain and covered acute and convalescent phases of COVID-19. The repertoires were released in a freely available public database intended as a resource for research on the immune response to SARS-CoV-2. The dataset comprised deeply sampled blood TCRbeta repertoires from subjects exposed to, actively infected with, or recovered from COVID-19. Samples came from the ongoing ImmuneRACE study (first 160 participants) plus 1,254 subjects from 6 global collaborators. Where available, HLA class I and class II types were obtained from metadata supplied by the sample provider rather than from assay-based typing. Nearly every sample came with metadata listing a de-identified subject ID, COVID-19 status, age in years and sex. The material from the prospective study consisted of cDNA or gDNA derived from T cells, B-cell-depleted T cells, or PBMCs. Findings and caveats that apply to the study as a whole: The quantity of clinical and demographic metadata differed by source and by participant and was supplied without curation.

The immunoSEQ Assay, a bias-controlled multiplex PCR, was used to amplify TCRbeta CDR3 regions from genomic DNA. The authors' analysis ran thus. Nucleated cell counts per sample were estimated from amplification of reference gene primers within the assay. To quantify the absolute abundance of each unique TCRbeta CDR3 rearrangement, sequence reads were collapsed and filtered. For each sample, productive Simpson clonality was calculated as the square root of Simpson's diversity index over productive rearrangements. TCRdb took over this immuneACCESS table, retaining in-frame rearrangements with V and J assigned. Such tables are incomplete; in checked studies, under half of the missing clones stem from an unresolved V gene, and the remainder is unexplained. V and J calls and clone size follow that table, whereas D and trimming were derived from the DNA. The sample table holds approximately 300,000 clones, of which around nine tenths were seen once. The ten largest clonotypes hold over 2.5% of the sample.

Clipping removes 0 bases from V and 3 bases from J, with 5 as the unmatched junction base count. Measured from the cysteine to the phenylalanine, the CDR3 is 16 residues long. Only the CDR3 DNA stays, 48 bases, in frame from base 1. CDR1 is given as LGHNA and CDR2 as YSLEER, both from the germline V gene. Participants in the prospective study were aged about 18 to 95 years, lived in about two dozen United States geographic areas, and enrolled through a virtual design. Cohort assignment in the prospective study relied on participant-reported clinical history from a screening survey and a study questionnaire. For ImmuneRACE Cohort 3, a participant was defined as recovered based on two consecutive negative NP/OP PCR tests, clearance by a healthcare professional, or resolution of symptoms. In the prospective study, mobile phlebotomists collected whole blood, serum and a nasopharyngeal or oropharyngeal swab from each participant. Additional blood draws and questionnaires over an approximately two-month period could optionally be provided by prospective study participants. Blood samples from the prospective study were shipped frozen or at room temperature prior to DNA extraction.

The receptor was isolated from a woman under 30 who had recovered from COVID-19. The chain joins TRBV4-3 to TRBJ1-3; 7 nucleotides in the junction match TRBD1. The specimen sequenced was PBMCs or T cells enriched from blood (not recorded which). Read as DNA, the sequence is TGCGCCAGCAGCCAAGATTTGACAGGGCTTGGAAACACCATATATTTT. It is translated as CASSQDLTGLGNTIYF.